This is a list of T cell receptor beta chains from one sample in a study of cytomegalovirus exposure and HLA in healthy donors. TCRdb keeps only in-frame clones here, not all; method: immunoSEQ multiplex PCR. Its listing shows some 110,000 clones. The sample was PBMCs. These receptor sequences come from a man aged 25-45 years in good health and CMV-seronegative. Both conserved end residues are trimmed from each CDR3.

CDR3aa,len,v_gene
ASSLVSVRWPQH,12,TRBV7-9
ASSWGVAKNIQY,12,TRBV5-6
ASSLGGTLGEQY,12,TRBV11-1
ASSFFPATGGSNYGYT,16,TRBV7-6
ASSRDRGQDEQY,12,TRBV5-4
ASSSGGTGDIQY,12,TRBV5-1
ASSFGQGTSPLH,12,TRBV5-1
ASSLVVAGGRLNEQF,15,TRBV7-9
ASSLQGVGNTIY,12,TRBV7-8
ASSPVEGEAF,10,TRBV4-2
ASSLYPGTGDTGELF,15,TRBV11-3
ASSLGAGSTYNEQF,14,TRBV5-6
ASSLGQGSAEQY,12,TRBV5-8
ASSQETGSNEQF,12,TRBV4-1
ASSPRGTEDEQY,12,TRBV5-5
ASSYTVTGHATEQY,14,TRBV6-5
ASSYDTGTGGRETQY,15,TRBV7-2
ASRSLDYSSNQPQH,14,TRBV7-2
ASTWEGNYGYT,11,TRBV28
ATQTGLQETQY,11,TRBV10-3
ASSSFEGACHAEAF,14,TRBV7-8
ASSVRASGGAYEQY,14,TRBV9
ASGSQVYQPQH,11,TRBV28
ASSLGTAGDTDTQY,14,TRBV11-2
ASSHLDGGEQY,11,TRBV4-1
ASSQNRQVNTGELF,14,TRBV4-2
ASSLPFISGTRSNTGELF,18,TRBV5-1
SVKPGTYEQY,10,TRBV29-1
ASSLGQNYGYT,11,TRBV5-6
ASSLGSRGTNEKLF,14,TRBV11-2
ASSLDIAYNQPQH,13,TRBV7-9
ASSLEGTGLYNEQF,14,TRBV5-1
ASSLTAASRGANEKLF,16,TRBV7-9
ASSESTSGSTDTQY,14,TRBV10-1
ASSIPTVYGYT,11,TRBV19
ASSSGGQANYGYT,13,TRBV28